One and the same sample provided the 14 T cell receptor beta chains below, sequenced in a study of human T cells and chemical hapten exposure (dated by TCRdb to the early 2020s). Sample time point, as interpreted from the label and publication: healthy volunteer bleed at 6 weeks. Unfractionated whole blood was collected in Tempus Blood RNA tubes, and total RNA was extracted from that blood. Receptors were amplified or captured by RACE. The sequencing machine was a NextSeq 500. Through fastp at Q25 and MiXCR, TCRdb rebuilt clones from the public reads, retaining in-frame beta chains. A single entry per CDR3 protein holds the most common genes and DNA from its merged rows. This sample is represented by more than 35,000 distinct CDR3 sequences; about 3.7% of them were singletons. The top ten clonotypes cover around 6% of the sample. Input material: whole blood. These receptors were collected from a human donor in good health. Some clones in this sample may be carry-over from other donors' samples.

This CDR3 is CASSPRASVYNEQFF. CDR3 sequence (DNA): TGTGCCAGCAGTCCTAGGGCTAGCGTTTACAATGAGCAGTTCTTC. The rearrangement links TRBV12-3 or TRBV12-4 to TRBJ2-1; D may be TRBD2 (6 bases). CDR3 length: 15 residues. V lost 5 bases and J 4 bases, leaving 15 bases between the germline ends.

This clonotype was recorded at least ten times. The chain recombines TRBV12-3 or TRBV12-4 with TRBJ2-3; D may be TRBD2 (6 bases). Trimming left V 1 base short and J 2 bases short, with 13 bases between. The CDR3 loop spans 16 amino acids. The CDR3 DNA follows: TGTGCCAGCAGTTTAGGCGCGGGACCGTCCACAGATACGCAGTATTTT. Translated, it gives CASSLGAGPSTDTQYF.

This clonotype was observed at least ten times. The J gene is TRBJ2-6, the V gene TRBV7-6, with unresolved D. Germline V lookup: CDR1 SGHVS, CDR2 FNYEAQ. Trimming stripped 5 bases from V and 0 bases from J, with 11 bases between. The CDR3 loop spans 16 amino acids. CDR3: CASSAHVSSGANVLTF. Here the CDR3 DNA reads TGTGCCAGCAGCGCTCATGTCTCCTCTGGGGCCAACGTCCTGACTTTC.

This clonotype came up many times. J is TRBJ2-7 and V is TRBV29-1; D is unresolved. There are 11 residues in the CDR3. V shed 7 bases and J shed 2 bases, with 9 bases lying between them. Germline CDR1 and CDR2: SQVTM and ANQGSEA. The CDR3, as DNA: TGCAGCGGCGCGGTTGCCTACGAGCAGTACTTC. It translates to CSGAVAYEQYF.

This clonotype was recorded many times. For the CDR3, the DNA is TGTGCCAGCAGCCCTGCTGGTTCCCCTCGGGGCGAGCAGTACTTC. Its protein product is CASSPAGSPRGEQYF. The chain joins TRBV28 to TRBJ2-7, with a tentative D call TRBD2 (5 bases). The CDR3 sequence is 15 residues long. Germline CDR1 and CDR2: MDHEN and SYDVKM. The germline V and J ends were trimmed by 6 bases and 6 bases, with 21 bases remaining between them.

This clonotype was observed many times. The gene calls are TRBV5-1 and TRBJ1-2, with unresolved D. CDR3 length equals 13 residues. Germline CDR1 is SGHRS and CDR2 is YFSETQ. V was clipped by 0 bases and J by 3 bases, with 6 bases between them. DNA for the CDR3: TGCGCCAGCAGCTTGGCAGACGACTATGGCTACACCTTC. This gives the protein CASSLADDYGYTF.

This clonotype was detected ten times or more. The chain links TRBV25-1 to TRBJ1-5, with 7 nucleotides matching TRBD1. The CDR3 is 13 residues long. V was clipped by 2 bases and J by 15 bases; unmatched bases: 10. The germline V gene encodes CDR1 MGHDK and CDR2 SYGVNS. The CDR3 reads CASSEIGGGPSHF. In DNA form, the CDR3 reads TGTGCCAGCAGTGAAATCGGAGGGGGCCCTTCGCATTTT.

This clonotype was recorded at least ten times. The V and J genes are TRBV28 and TRBJ1-3; D call uncertain. This CDR3 comprises 14 residues. The V end lost 3 bases, the J end lost 4 bases, and 10 bases lay between the germline ends. The germline gives CDR1 MDHEN, CDR2 SYDVKM. CDR3 DNA sequence: TGTGCCAGCAGTTTGGACTTCGTCGGAAACACCATATATTTT. Translated: CASSLDFVGNTIYF.

Only a few counts were recorded for this clonotype. CDR3 sequence reads: CASSGQGVDTQYF. CDR3 DNA sequence: TGTGCCAGCAGCGGACAGGGGGTGGATACGCAGTATTTT. The rearrangement joins TRBV7-9 to TRBJ2-3; the match to TRBD1 covers 10 bases. The CDR3 has 13 residues. Germline CDR1 is SEHNR and CDR2 is FQNEAQ (reference sequence). V trimming: 5 bases; J trimming: 6 bases; junction bases outside the gene matches: 2.

This clonotype was seen ten or more times. The chain links TRBV28 to TRBJ1-2; TRBD1 might be the D (5 bases). Looked up from germline, CDR1 is MDHEN and CDR2 is SYDVKM. V dropped 8 bases and J dropped 14 bases, with 24 bases sitting between them. CDR3 length equals 13 residues. The CDR3 sequence is CASGFPDRDPSTF. The CDR3 DNA follows: TGTGCCAGCGGATTCCCCGACCGGGACCCCAGTACCTTC.

This clonotype has ten or more counts. The chain employs TRBV18 and TRBJ1-1; no reliable D call. CDR3 size: 15 residues. V was trimmed by 6 bases and J by 1 base, leaving 15 bases between them. Germline CDR1 and CDR2: KGHSH and LQKENI. The CDR3 is CASSPSIRANTEAFF. The CDR3 DNA reads TGTGCCAGCTCGCCGTCAATCCGGGCGAACACTGAAGCTTTCTTT.

This clonotype has more than one count but fewer than ten. The J gene is TRBJ1-5, the V gene TRBV27; D call uncertain. The CDR3 sequence is 18 residues long. Germline CDR1 is MNHEY and CDR2 is SMNVEV (reference sequence). Trimming stripped 0 bases from V and 1 base from J, with 16 bases between. The CDR3 loop is CASSLSPGTLASNQPQHF. The CDR3 DNA reads as TGTGCCAGCAGTTTATCCCCCGGCACATTGGCGAGCAATCAGCCCCAGCATTTT.

This clonotype was observed at least ten times. V usage is TRBV7-9 and J usage is TRBJ1-6, with TRBD1 matching over 7 bases. V trimming: 6 bases; J trimming: 4 bases; junction bases outside the gene matches: 9. The CDR3 has 16 residues. Germline V gene data show CDR1 as SEHNR and CDR2 as FQNEAQ (reference sequence). CDR3 DNA: TGTGCCAGCAGTCCGCCCGGGACAGAGTATAATTCACCCCTCCACTTT. Translated, it gives CASSPPGTEYNSPLHF.

The rearrangement links TRBV20-1 to TRBJ2-7, with TRBD2 identical over 10 bases. Per the germline V gene, CDR1 is DFQATT and CDR2 is SNEGSKA (reference sequence). Trimming at V came to 6 bases and at J to 0 bases, leaving 5 bases not matched to a gene. This CDR3 is built from 14 residues. CDR3 coding DNA: TGCAGTGCGGTCGGGACTAGCGCCTCCTACGAGCAGTACTTC. Amino acid sequence: CSAVGTSASYEQYF.